The clone carrying this TCR beta chain was counted between two and nine times. Its antigen is not identified. This entry belongs to a study of vaccination effects on CD4 cells after COVID-19. It was after around eleven days of culture that CD4+ T cells were isolated. Measured with immunoSEQ multiplex PCR; TCRdb has only the in-frame clones, and not every one. Among 50,000 to 70,000 clones listed, approximately 72% were seen once. The CDR3 totals 13 residues. Losses at the gene ends were 4 bases for V and 7 bases for J; bases not matched to a gene: 4. Germline V gives CDR1 SGHTA, CDR2 FQGTGA. The TCR sequence derives from a human donor who had a prior SARS-CoV-2 infection. The V call is TRBV7-3, the J call TRBJ2-3, with 8 bases lining up with TRBD2. The specimen was CD4+ T cells from PBMCs cultured without peptide, collected before COVID-19 vaccination. The DNA for the CDR3 is TGTGCCAGCAGCTCCGGACTAGCAAATACGCAGTATTTT. Protein: CASSSGLANTQYF. Filled out from reference TRBV7-3 and TRBJ2-3, the complete variable domain reads GAGVSQTPSNKVTEKGKYVELRCDPISGHTALYWYRQSLGQGPEFLIYFQGTGAADDSGLPNDRFFAVRPEGSVSTLKIQRTERGDSAVYLCASSSGLANTQYFGPGTRLTVL.